This section outlines one T cell receptor beta chain sequence together with its context. The germline gene is not matched at one end of the junction; a read error may be the cause. This record belongs to a study of blood T cell repertoires in acute mononucleosis (dated by TCRdb to about 2020). About the investigation overall: To capture the memory response, convalescent samples were obtained between 5 and 8 months after the acute presentation. A mean blood EBV load of 3.8 log10 genome copies per million B cells was observed during acute infection, and a mean blood EBV load of around 2.6 was observed at convalescence.

Reading the label with the study, this specimen's time point is: convalescence about 6 months (5-8 months) after acute presentation (visit 7). Over the course of primary infection, this study followed CD8 T cell responses against two immunodominant EBV epitopes, BRLF1 109 (YVL-BR) and BMLF1 280 (GLC-BM). A positive serum heterophile antibody test together with EBV viral capsid antigen-specific IgM pointed to primary EBV infection. As a first step, magnetic positive selection (MACS) was used to enrich total CD8 T cells from the PBMCs. Live CD3+ CD8+ tetramer+ cells were sorted on a FACSAria III to over 85% purity. Cell sorting used a PE-conjugated tetramer carrying the BRLF1 109-117 peptide. Directly ex vivo after tetramer sorting, the TCR repertoires of EBV epitope-specific CD8 T cells were deep-sequenced at acute infection and at convalescence. The donors were a few individuals between about 18 and 30 years old who had clinical acute infectious mononucleosis along with laboratory evidence of primary EBV infection. Heparinized peripheral blood was collected once when donors presented clinically with mononucleosis symptoms and a second time roughly 6 months afterward. Ficoll-Paque density gradient centrifugation was used to isolate PBMCs.

For TCR profiling, total RNA from at least 9,500 sorted tetramer+ CD8 T cells was reverse transcribed into cDNA. CDR3 regions were PCR-amplified with primers annealing to V and J regions, and unique molecular identifiers were added to track templates. The immunoSEQ platform, including its sequencing and error-correction standards, was used to profile TCRalpha and TCRbeta chains. As for how the authors treated the data: Clonal copy numbers were corrected for sequencing and PCR errors, and CDR3s were defined according to IMGT conventions. Analysis was restricted to productive rearrangements and was performed with immunoSEQ Analyzer versions 2.0 and 3.0, and gene-pairing frequencies were further processed in Microsoft Excel. Circos plots were used to display V-J pairings, and MEME together with a custom motifSearch program was used to find CDR3 motifs. The OLGA algorithm was used to calculate the probability of generation of TCR sequences. A clonotype seen at both visits was called persistent, a clonotype seen only at the acute visit was called nonpersistent, and a clonotype seen only at convalescence was called de novo. An amino acid clonotype used by more than one donor was defined as a public TCR. Entries here come from immuneACCESS through TCRdb and include only in-frame sequences with V and J called. Some clones fail to appear in such tables; in the studies checked, an unresolved V gene covers under half of the shortfall, and the cause of the remainder is unknown. V and J calls and clone size are those listed in that table; D and trimming were worked out from the DNA. The sample includes 1,500 to 2,000 clones, with around 20% observed a single time. Of the sample, 27% falls within the top ten clones.

The CDR3, from cysteine to phenylalanine, totals 13 residues. The sequence is cut down to CDR3 DNA, 39 bases in frame from base 1. The germline V gene encodes CDR1 SQVTM and CDR2 ANQGSEA. Study-level results and caveats: Only a few donors were included in the cohort, so group averages were based on very few individuals. Only around 9.1% of unique acute clonotypes persisted into convalescence, yet these made up most of the response; new diverse de novo clonotypes seemingly replaced the rest. In TCR repertoire selection for BRLF1 (YVL-BR), TCRalpha CDR3 motifs took on a dominant role, whereas TCRbeta played only a minimal one. Because only a fraction of each donor's blood was analyzed, sampling error might partly explain the low overlap between acute and convalescent clonotypes.

The source is a woman aged 18-29 years with infectious mononucleosis caused by EBV. This specimen was EBV YVL epitope tetramer+ CD8+ T cells sorted from PBMCs, taken during convalescence from infectious mononucleosis. The cell subset or site label for this specimen denotes: CD8 T cells binding a tetramer with EBV BRLF1 109-117 peptide (YVL-BR). The rearranged chain carries TRBV29-1 and TRBJ2-1; no D segment can be confidently identified. CDR3 region: CSVGQALYIELFF. The nucleotide sequence reads TGCAGCGTTGGGCAGGCCCTTTACATTGAGCTGTTCTTC.